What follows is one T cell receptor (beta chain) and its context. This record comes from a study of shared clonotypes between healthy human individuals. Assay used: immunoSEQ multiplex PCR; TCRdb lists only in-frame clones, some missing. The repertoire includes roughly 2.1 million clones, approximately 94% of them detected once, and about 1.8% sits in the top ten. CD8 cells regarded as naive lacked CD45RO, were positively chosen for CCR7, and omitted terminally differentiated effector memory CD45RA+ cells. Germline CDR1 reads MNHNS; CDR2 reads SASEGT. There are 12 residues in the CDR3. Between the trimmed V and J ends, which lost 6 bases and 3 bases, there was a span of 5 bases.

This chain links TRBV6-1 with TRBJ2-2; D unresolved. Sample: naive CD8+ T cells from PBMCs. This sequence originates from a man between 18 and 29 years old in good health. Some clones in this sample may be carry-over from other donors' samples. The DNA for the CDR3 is TGTGCCAGCAGGCATTACACCGGGGAGCTGTTTTTT. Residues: CASRHYTGELFF.